Presented here are 32 T cell receptor beta chains from one specimen sequenced in a study of shared clonotypes between healthy human individuals. It was CD45RO-negative cells, positively selected for CCR7, that made up naive CD8 cells, with terminally differentiated effector memory CD45RA+ cells excluded. The data were produced by immunoSEQ multiplex PCR, yet TCRdb's version contains in-frame clones alone and is incomplete. The sample yields roughly 590,000 clones, about 95% seen once. Sequenced material: naive CD8+ T cells sorted from blood. These receptors were obtained from a woman younger than 45 in good health.

This chain connects TRBV7-9 to TRBJ1-2; 8 bases line up with TRBD1. The germline V gene has CDR1 SEHNR and CDR2 FQNEAQ (reference sequence). Germline trimming cut 8 bases from V and 6 bases from J; bases unmatched to any gene: 14. The CDR3 consists of 15 residues. The CDR3 DNA is TGTGCCAGCTCATATTCCGGGACAGGCTTGGATGGCTACACCTTC. As protein: CASSYSGTGLDGYTF.

The chain uses TRBV4-1 and TRBJ2-7; D not resolved. The CDR3 is 13 amino acids. V was pared by 0 bases and J by 3 bases, with 6 bases between. The germline gives CDR1 MGHRA, CDR2 YSYEKL. The DNA for the CDR3 is TGCGCCAGCAGCCAAGAGATTGGCTACGAGCAGTACTTC. It codes for CASSQEIGYEQYF.

This sequence joins TRBV7-8 and TRBJ1-4; 10 bases line up with TRBD1. Germline-derived CDR1 and CDR2 are SGHVS and FQNEAQ. CDR3 length: 15 residues. Trimming removed 4 bases from V and 7 bases from J; junction bases left unmatched: 6. The CDR3 loop reads CASSSMTGGREKLFF. DNA for the CDR3: TGTGCCAGCAGCTCTATGACAGGGGGCCGTGAAAAACTGTTTTTT.

This clone was seen only once. The chain combines TRBV27 with TRBJ1-1, with D perhaps matching TRBD1 (5 bases). The V and J ends lost 3 bases and 1 base respectively, with 9 bases between them. The CDR3 is 14 residues long. Germline CDR1 MNHEY, CDR2 SMNVEV (reference sequence). CDR3 loop: CASSFGAANTEAFF. CDR3 nucleotides: TGTGCCAGCAGTTTCGGGGCCGCGAACACTGAAGCTTTCTTT.

The chain employs TRBV27 and TRBJ2-7; 8 bases agree with TRBD1. V was pared by 4 bases and J by 5 bases, with 10 bases of the junction left unmatched. This CDR3 comprises 15 residues. Germline CDR1 MNHEY, CDR2 SMNVEV (reference sequence). CDR3 sequence (DNA): TGTGCCAGCAGTTCCTCGACAGGGGCAGGGGACGAGCAGTACTTC. As protein: CASSSSTGAGDEQYF.

The gene calls are TRBV27 and TRBJ1-6, with a weak D call TRBD1 (6 bases). Germline-derived CDR1 and CDR2 are MNHEY and SMNVEV (reference sequence). The V end was cut by 3 bases, the J end by 7 bases, with 10 bases between. The CDR3 has 14 amino acids. The CDR3 loop reads CASSFVGANSPLHF. In DNA form, the CDR3 reads TGTGCCAGCAGTTTTGTGGGGGCCAATTCACCCCTCCACTTT.

This clone was seen only once. J is TRBJ2-1 and V is TRBV5-1, with 12 bases fitting TRBD2. The CDR3 is 16 residues long. Losses at the gene ends were 4 bases for V and 6 bases for J; bases not matched to a gene: 8. The germline V gene encodes CDR1 SGHRS and CDR2 YFSETQ. The CDR3 region has the DNA TGCGCCAGCAGCGTCTCTAGCGGGAGGGCCATCAATGAGCAGTTCTTC. Amino acid sequence: CASSVSSGRAINEQFF. Using reference TRBV5-1 and TRBJ2-1 for the parts outside the CDR3, the full variable domain is KAGVTQTPRYLIKTRGQQVTLSCSPISGHRSVSWYQQTPGQGLQFLFEYFSETQRNKGNFPGRFSGRQFSNSRSEMNVSTLELGDSALYLCASSVSSGRAINEQFFGPGTRLTVL.

The chain couples TRBV28 to TRBJ1-5; D gene unclear. V dropped 7 bases and J dropped 3 bases, with 13 bases sitting between them. From germline, CDR1 is MDHEN and CDR2 SYDVKM. The CDR3 consists of 14 residues. The DNA of the CDR3 is TGTGCCAGCAACTATGGCAGGTACAATCAGCCCCAGCATTTT. Amino acids: CASNYGRYNQPQHF.

This clone occurred once. The same CDR3 also results from other DNA sequences found in this sample. The chain is built from TRBV6-1 and TRBJ2-3; D gene uncertain. The CDR3 is made up of 13 amino acids. Germline V CDR1 and CDR2: MNHNS, SASEGT. Trimming cost V 2 bases and J 3 bases, with 6 bases left between them. The CDR3 region is CASSELGTDTQYF. The CDR3 DNA sequence: TGTGCCAGCAGTGAATTAGGTACAGATACGCAGTATTTT.

The rearrangement uses TRBV5-6 and TRBJ1-2; D is ambiguous. The germline V gene has CDR1 SGHDT and CDR2 YYEEEE. The CDR3 loop spans 12 amino acids. V lost 2 bases and J lost 8, with 10 bases in between. Written as DNA, the CDR3 is TGTGCCAGCAGCTTCCTCGAGTTCGGCTACACCTTC. It codes for CASSFLEFGYTF.

J is TRBJ1-1 and V is TRBV5-1; 7 bases are shared with TRBD1. V trimming: 4 bases; J trimming: 1 base; junction bases outside the gene matches: 16. The CDR3 spans 18 residues. The germline V gene has CDR1 SGHRS and CDR2 YFSETQ. DNA for the CDR3: TGCGCCAGCAGCCCGGCCAAATTAAGGGGGCTAGCGAACACTGAAGCTTTCTTT. It codes for CASSPAKLRGLANTEAFF.

The chain employs TRBV10-2 and TRBJ1-5; possibly TRBD1 for D (5 bases). The V end was cut by 2 bases, the J end by 4 bases, with 18 bases between. The CDR3 is 17 amino acids. CDR1 is WSHSY, CDR2 SAAADI, per germline. In DNA form, the CDR3 reads TGCGCCAGCAGTGAGGGGCAGGGATGGGCAGTAAATCAGCCCCAGCATTTT. Its protein is CASSEGQGWAVNQPQHF.

This chain uses TRBV2 with TRBJ2-7, with 7 bases fitting TRBD2. Looked up from germline, CDR1 is SNHLY and CDR2 is FYNNEI. The CDR3 contains 15 residues. After removal of 4 bases from V and 1 base from J, the junction contained 7 bases not matched to a gene. The CDR3 DNA reads TGTGCCAGCAGTGTGGGACTACCGCCATCCTACGAGCAGTACTTC. Its translation is CASSVGLPPSYEQYF.

This clone was seen a handful of times. The DNA of the CDR3 is TGTGCCAGTAGCCACCGGGACAGGGGGCGGAATGAGCAGTTCTTC. Translated, it gives CASSHRDRGRNEQFF. The chain couples TRBV19 to TRBJ2-1; 12 bases are a match to TRBD1. V lost 6 bases and J lost 7; bases outside the gene matches: 7. CDR3 length equals 15 residues. Germline loops: CDR1 LNHDA, CDR2 SQIVND (reference sequence).

This clone was recorded only once. V and J are TRBV13 and TRBJ2-7, with TRBD1 identical over 8 bases. This CDR3 region has 13 residues. J gave up 12 bases and V 4 bases, and 11 bases lay outside the gene matches. Germline V gene sequence: CDR1 PRHDT, CDR2 FYEKMQ (reference sequence). Here the CDR3 DNA reads TGTGCCAGCAGCTCGGGACAGGACTCGGGAAGGTACTTC. Protein product: CASSSGQDSGRYF.

This chain links TRBV6-4 with TRBJ2-7; D ambiguous. The CDR3 covers 11 residues. Germline V gene lookup returns CDR1 MRHNA and CDR2 SNTAGT. The CDR3 loop reads CPCPAAYEQYF. The CDR3 DNA reads TGTCCTTGTCCGGCAGCCTACGAGCAGTACTTC.

This chain joins TRBV30 and TRBJ2-5; no definite D call. The J call is uncertain, as TRBJ2-7 better fits the DNA end. This CDR3 has 12 residues. CDR1 is GTSNPN, CDR2 SVGIG, per germline (reference sequence). The DNA for the CDR3 is TGTGCCTGGAGTCTATCCTCGAACGAGCAGTACTTC. This encodes CAWSLSSNEQYF.

J is TRBJ1-5 and V is TRBV7-6, with 10 bases lining up with TRBD1. This CDR3 is built from 16 residues. V gave up 1 base and J gave up 4 bases; unmatched junction bases: 4. Per the germline V gene, CDR1 is SGHVS and CDR2 is FNYEAQ. In DNA form, the CDR3 reads TGTGCCAGCAGCTTAGGAGGACAGGGGGTAAATCAGCCCCAGCATTTT. It yields the protein CASSLGGQGVNQPQHF.

The chain uses TRBV27 and TRBJ2-7, with D possibly being TRBD2 (5 bases). The CDR3 runs to 16 residues. CDR1 is MNHEY and CDR2 is SMNVEV in the germline V gene (reference sequence). The V and J ends lost 5 bases and 4 bases respectively, with 21 bases between them. In DNA form, the CDR3 reads TGTGCCAGCAGTCTCGGCCGGGGTGGCGGGCATTACGAGCAGTACTTC. Protein sequence: CASSLGRGGGHYEQYF.

The chain recombines TRBV11-3 with TRBJ2-5; D might be TRBD2 (6 bases). The CDR3 is made up of 14 amino acids. Trimming stripped 5 bases from V and 0 bases from J, with 10 bases between. The germline gives CDR1 SGHNT, CDR2 YENEEA. Written as DNA, the CDR3 is TGTGCCAGCAGCCTCGGGGGAGACCAAGAGACCCAGTACTTC. Residues: CASSLGGDQETQYF.

This chain connects TRBV5-6 to TRBJ1-4, with a possible D match to TRBD1 (6 bases). Between the trimmed V and J ends, which lost 2 bases and 11 bases, there was a span of 16 bases. In germline, CDR1 is SGHDT, CDR2 YYEEEE. This CDR3 comprises 14 residues. In DNA form, the CDR3 reads TGTGCCAGCAGCTTTAAGTTGGTTCAGGGGAAACTGTTTTTT. Translated: CASSFKLVQGKLFF.

The chain links TRBV7-2 to TRBJ1-2; D uncertain. The CDR3 is made up of 10 amino acids. CDR1 is SGHTA, CDR2 FQGNSA, per germline. V lost 11 bases to trimming and J lost 7 bases, with 11 bases between them. The CDR3 DNA is TGTGCCGATCTATGCCGTGGCTACACCTTC. Translating it yields CADLCRGYTF. The whole variable domain, remainder taken from reference TRBV7-2 and TRBJ1-2, is GAGVSQSPSNKVTEKGKDVELRCDPISGHTALYWYRQSLGQGLEFLIYFQGNSAPDKSGLPSDRFSAERTGGSVSTLTIQRTQQEDSAVYLCADLCRGYTFGSGTRLTVV.

This clone was observed a few times. The chain combines TRBV7-2 with TRBJ1-2; D gene ambiguous. The V end lost 5 bases, the J end lost 7 bases, and 11 bases lay between the germline ends. The CDR3 is made up of 12 amino acids. Germline V gene lookup returns CDR1 SGHTA and CDR2 FQGNSA. CDR3 protein: CASSPWASGYTF. Written as DNA, the CDR3 is TGTGCCAGCAGCCCCTGGGCGAGTGGCTACACCTTC.

This chain joins TRBV13 and TRBJ1-1; D is perhaps TRBD1 (5 bases). Per the germline V gene, CDR1 is PRHDT and CDR2 is FYEKMQ (reference sequence). The germline V and J ends were trimmed by 4 bases and 6 bases, with 9 bases remaining between them. The CDR3 extends over 12 amino acids. The CDR3 loop reads CASSSGTPEAFF. CDR3 nucleotides: TGTGCCAGCAGCTCGGGGACCCCTGAAGCTTTCTTT.

The chain has TRBV6-1 and TRBJ1-4; D may be TRBD1 (6 bases). V lost 3 bases and J lost 11, with 19 bases in between. Looked up from germline, CDR1 is MNHNS and CDR2 is SASEGT. The CDR3 runs 15 residues. This CDR3 is CASSDLRGPLGKLFF. CDR3 coding DNA: TGTGCCAGCAGTGATCTCAGGGGCCCCCTCGGGAAACTGTTTTTT.

The chain is built from TRBV4-1 and TRBJ1-2; no clear D gene. Germline-derived CDR1 and CDR2 are MGHRA and YSYEKL. The ends were cut back, 1 base at V and 3 bases at J, with 24 bases in the middle. The CDR3 is 19 residues long. The DNA of the CDR3 is TGCGCCAGCAGCCAAGTTCCCCCCCTTCGGCAAGGGTACGACTATGGCTACACCTTC. The encoded protein is CASSQVPPLRQGYDYGYTF.

The rearrangement links TRBV6-6 to TRBJ2-5; 10 nucleotides match TRBD2. V was pared by 2 bases and J by 4 bases, with 7 bases of the junction left unmatched. Germline V gene sequence: CDR1 MNHNY, CDR2 SVGAGI (reference sequence). The CDR3 totals 16 residues. The CDR3: CASSYHQREGGETQYF. CDR3 nucleotide sequence: TGTGCCAGCAGTTACCACCAGCGGGAGGGTGGAGAGACCCAGTACTTC.

The chain employs TRBV4-2 and TRBJ2-3; D is perhaps TRBD1 or TRBD2 (5 bases each). V lost 0 bases, J lost 0 bases, and 13 bases lay in between. Looked up from germline, CDR1 is LGHNA and CDR2 is YNFKEQ. The CDR3 covers 17 residues. Here the CDR3 reads CASSQDRLRGSTDTQYF. In nucleotides, the CDR3 is TGTGCCAGCAGCCAAGATCGCTTACGGGGCAGCACAGATACGCAGTATTTT.

The chain has TRBV13 and TRBJ1-1; tentatively, D is TRBD1 (6 bases). CDR1 and CDR2 (germline): PRHDT, FYEKMQ (reference sequence). Trimming cost V 5 bases and J 0 bases, with 13 bases left between them. The CDR3 covers 15 residues. The CDR3 nucleotides read TGTGCCAGCAGCCCAACACAGGGTGTGAACACTGAAGCTTTCTTT. Amino acid sequence: CASSPTQGVNTEAFF.

This chain joins TRBV7-9 and TRBJ2-2, with TRBD2 matching 9 bases. Germline V CDR1 and CDR2: SEHNR, FQNEAQ (reference sequence). The V segment lost 5 bases and the J segment 4 bases; nucleotides outside the gene matches: 2. CDR3 length: 14 amino acids. In DNA, the CDR3 is TGTGCCAGCAGCCCGACTAGCGGCACCGGGGAGCTGTTTTTT. It encodes CASSPTSGTGELFF.

V usage is TRBV19 and J usage is TRBJ1-1, with TRBD1 matching over 9 bases. Unmatched junction bases numbered 8, after V lost 6 bases and J lost 3 bases. The CDR3 length is 15 residues. Germline-derived CDR1 and CDR2 are LNHDA and SQIVND (reference sequence). In DNA, the CDR3 is TGTGCCAGTAGGGACGGGACAGGGATTCACACTGAAGCTTTCTTT. Encoded protein: CASRDGTGIHTEAFF.

This chain links TRBV4-2 with TRBJ2-2; 11 bases are a match to TRBD1. V shed 1 base and J 1 base; nucleotides not matched to a gene: 14. The V gene's germline CDR1 is LGHNA and CDR2 YNFKEQ. CDR3 length equals 21 residues. The CDR3 is CASSQGVPGQGGLKNTGELFF. Written as DNA, the CDR3 is TGTGCCAGCAGCCAAGGAGTCCCGGGACAGGGGGGTCTAAAGAACACCGGGGAGCTGTTTTTT.